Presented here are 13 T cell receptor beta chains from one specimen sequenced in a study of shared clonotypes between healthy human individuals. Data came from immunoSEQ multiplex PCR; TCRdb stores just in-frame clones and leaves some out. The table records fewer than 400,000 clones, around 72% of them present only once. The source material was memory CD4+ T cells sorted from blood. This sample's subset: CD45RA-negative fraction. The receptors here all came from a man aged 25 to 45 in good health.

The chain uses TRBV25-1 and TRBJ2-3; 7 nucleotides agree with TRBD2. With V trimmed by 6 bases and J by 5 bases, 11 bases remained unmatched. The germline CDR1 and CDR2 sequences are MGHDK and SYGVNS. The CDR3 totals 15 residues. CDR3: CASSGATREKDTQYF. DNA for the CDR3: TGTGCCAGCAGCGGCGCAACGCGGGAGAAAGATACGCAGTATTTT.

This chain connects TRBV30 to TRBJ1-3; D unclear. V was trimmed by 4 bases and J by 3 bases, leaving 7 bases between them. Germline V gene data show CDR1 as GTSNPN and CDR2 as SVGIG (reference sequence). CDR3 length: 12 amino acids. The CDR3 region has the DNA TGTGCCTGGACAGGACGTGGAAACACCATATATTTT. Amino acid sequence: CAWTGRGNTIYF.

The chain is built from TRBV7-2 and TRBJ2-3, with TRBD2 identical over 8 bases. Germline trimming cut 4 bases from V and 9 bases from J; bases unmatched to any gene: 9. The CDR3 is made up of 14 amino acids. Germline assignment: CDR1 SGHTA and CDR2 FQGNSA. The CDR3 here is CASSSYTSGRTQYF. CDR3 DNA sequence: TGTGCCAGCAGCTCGTACACTAGCGGAAGAACGCAGTATTTT.

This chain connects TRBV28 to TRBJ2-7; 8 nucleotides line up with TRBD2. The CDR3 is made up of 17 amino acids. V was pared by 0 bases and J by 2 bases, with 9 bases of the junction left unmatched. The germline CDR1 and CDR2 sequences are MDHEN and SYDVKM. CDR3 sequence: CASSLWVISGDTYEQYF. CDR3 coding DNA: TGTGCCAGCAGTTTATGGGTGATTAGCGGGGACACCTACGAGCAGTACTTC.

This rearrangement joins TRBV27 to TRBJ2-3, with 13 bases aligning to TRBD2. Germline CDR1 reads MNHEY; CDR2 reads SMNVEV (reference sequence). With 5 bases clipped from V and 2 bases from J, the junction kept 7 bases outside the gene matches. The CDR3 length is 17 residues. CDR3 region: CASSPRTSGSITDTQYF. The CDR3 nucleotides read TGTGCCAGCAGTCCCCGGACTAGCGGGAGCATCACAGATACGCAGTATTTT.

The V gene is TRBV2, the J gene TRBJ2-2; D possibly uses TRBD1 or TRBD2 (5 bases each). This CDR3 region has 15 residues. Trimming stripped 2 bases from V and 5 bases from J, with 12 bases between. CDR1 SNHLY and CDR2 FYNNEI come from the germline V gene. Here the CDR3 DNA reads TGTGCCAGCAGTGAACTGGGGGTTGGAACCGGGGAGCTGTTTTTT. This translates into CASSELGVGTGELFF.

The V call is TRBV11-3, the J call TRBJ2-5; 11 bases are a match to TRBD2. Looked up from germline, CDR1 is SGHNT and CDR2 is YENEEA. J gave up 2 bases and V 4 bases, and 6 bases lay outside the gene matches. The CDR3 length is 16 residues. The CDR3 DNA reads TGTGCCAGCAGCTCGGGGCTAGCGGGAGGTCAAGAGACCCAGTACTTC. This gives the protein CASSSGLAGGQETQYF.

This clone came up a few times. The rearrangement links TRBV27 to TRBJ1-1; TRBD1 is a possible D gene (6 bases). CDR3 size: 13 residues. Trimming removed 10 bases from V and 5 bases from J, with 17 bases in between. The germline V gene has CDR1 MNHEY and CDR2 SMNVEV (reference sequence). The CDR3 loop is CATRNEQGTEAFF. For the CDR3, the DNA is TGTGCCACCCGCAATGAACAGGGAACTGAAGCTTTCTTT.

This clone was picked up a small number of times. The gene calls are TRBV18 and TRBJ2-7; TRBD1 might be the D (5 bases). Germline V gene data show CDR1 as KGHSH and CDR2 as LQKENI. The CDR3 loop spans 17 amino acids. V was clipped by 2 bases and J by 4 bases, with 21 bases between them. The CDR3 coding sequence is TGTGCCAGCTCACCAGGGGCATTCCCTCCCCCCGGTTACGAGCAGTACTTC. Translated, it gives CASSPGAFPPPGYEQYF.

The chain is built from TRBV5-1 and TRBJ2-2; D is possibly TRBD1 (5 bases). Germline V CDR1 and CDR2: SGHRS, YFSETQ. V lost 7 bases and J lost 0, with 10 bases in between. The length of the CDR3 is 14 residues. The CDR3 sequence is CASALGPNTGELFF. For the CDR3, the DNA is TGCGCCAGCGCTCTGGGGCCGAACACCGGGGAGCTGTTTTTT.

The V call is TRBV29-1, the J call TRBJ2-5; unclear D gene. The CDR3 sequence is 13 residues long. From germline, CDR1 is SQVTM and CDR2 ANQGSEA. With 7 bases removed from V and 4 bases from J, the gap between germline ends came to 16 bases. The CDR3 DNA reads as TGCAGCGGGGGAACTCTGGTGGGAGAGACCCAGTACTTC. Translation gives CSGGTLVGETQYF.

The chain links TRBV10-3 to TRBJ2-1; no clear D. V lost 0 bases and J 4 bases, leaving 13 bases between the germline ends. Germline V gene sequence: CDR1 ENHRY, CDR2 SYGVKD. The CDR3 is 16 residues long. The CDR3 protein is CAISESVAAAYNEQFF. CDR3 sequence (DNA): TGTGCCATCAGTGAGTCAGTGGCAGCTGCATACAATGAGCAGTTCTTC.

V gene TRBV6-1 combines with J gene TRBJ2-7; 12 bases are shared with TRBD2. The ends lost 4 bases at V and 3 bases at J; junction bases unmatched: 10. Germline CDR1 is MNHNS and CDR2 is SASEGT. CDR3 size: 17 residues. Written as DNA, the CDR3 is TGTGCCAGCAGTGTTAGACTAGCGGGAGCTAGGATCTACGAGCAGTACTTC. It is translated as CASSVRLAGARIYEQYF.